This T cell receptor (beta chain) was captured by sequencing in a study of CD8 T cells in Susac syndrome. Study details: Intravenous immunoglobulin alone or corticosteroids were being given to patients with Susac syndrome at blood draw, unless they were therapy-naive. Findings of the study overall: Susac syndrome CD8+ repertoires were clonally expanded, most strongly in CD8+ TEMRA cells. Roughly 5 Susac-specific public clones appeared in CD8+ TEMRA repertoires, and fewer than 20 in total CD8+ repertoires.

Negative isolation was used for CD8+ and CD4+ T cells, and FACS enrichment was applied to TEMRA cells. A word on this clonotype: No antigen is known for it.

A quantity of about 0.45 to 1 ug RNA underwent reverse transcription using random hexamers. TCRdb fed the immunoSEQ multiplex PCR reads into MiXCR, producing one record per CDR3 protein. The data show 100,000 to 150,000 distinct CDR3 sequences, 90% to 95% seen once. Germline V gives CDR1 LNHDA, CDR2 SQIVND (reference sequence). The CDR3 is made up of 16 amino acids. Deletions cut 7 bases from V and 1 base from J, with 16 bases between. The sequence derives from a human donor with Susac syndrome. The chain uses TRBV19 and TRBJ2-2; a weak D match, TRBD2 (6 bases). Sequencing was done on a sample of CD8+ T cells from PBMCs. Here the CDR3 DNA reads TGTGCCAGTATTGGTTCGGGGAGGTGGAACACCGGGGAGCTGTTTTTT. It codes for CASIGSGRWNTGELFF.